One sample yielded the 21 T cell receptor beta chains listed below, sequenced in a study of molecular identifiers for immune sequencing clone quantification. TCRdb reprocessed the PCR reads with MiXCR, giving one entry per CDR3 protein. The sample includes 460,000 or so distinct CDR3 sequences, over 20% of them seen just once. Sequencing used naive CD8+ T cells from blood, with Jurkat cell RNA spiked in. Specified subset: FACS-sorted CD8+CD4-CCR7+CD45RA+ naive T cells. Receptor source: a human donor in good health. Some libraries in this study had Jurkat cell RNA spiked in.

This clonotype was counted at least ten times. V is TRBV28 and J is TRBJ1-3, with D hard to call. Germline V gives CDR1 MDHEN, CDR2 SYDVKM. The V end was cut by 3 bases, the J end by 0 bases, with 9 bases between. The CDR3 is 15 residues long. The CDR3, as DNA: TGTGCCAGCAGTTTTAGTCTAAGCTCTGGAAACACCATATATTTT. It encodes CASSFSLSSGNTIYF.

The table lists this clonotype with many counts. V usage is TRBV4-1 and J usage is TRBJ2-1; 7 positions agree with TRBD2. Per the germline V gene, CDR1 is MGHRA and CDR2 is YSYEKL. V shed 0 bases and J 4 bases; nucleotides not matched to a gene: 9. This CDR3 contains 17 residues. CDR3 coding DNA: TGCGCCAGCAGCCAAGATCCTACTAGCGCCCTGTACAATGAGCAGTTCTTC. Translating it yields CASSQDPTSALYNEQFF.

The rearrangement uses TRBV12-3 or TRBV12-4 and TRBJ1-3; D is undetermined. This CDR3 is 14 amino acids long. Trimming left V 5 bases short and J 2 bases short, with 10 bases between. CDR3: CASSPPGAGNTIYF. CDR3 DNA: TGTGCCAGCAGTCCCCCTGGGGCTGGAAACACCATATATTTT.

This clonotype was observed a handful of times. DNA for the CDR3: TGTGCCAGCAGCGCAGCTTCCTACTCAGATACGCAGTATTTT. It is translated as CASSAASYSDTQYF. The chain couples TRBV9 to TRBJ2-3; D not certain. The CDR3 is 14 residues long. CDR1 is SGDLS and CDR2 is YYNGEE in the germline V gene. Trimming cost V 3 bases and J 4 bases, with 12 bases left between them.

This clonotype was seen only a few times. The chain carries TRBV6-2 or TRBV6-3 and TRBJ2-7, with unresolved D. CDR1 is MNHEY, CDR2 SVGEGT, per germline. Trimming took off 6 bases at V and 2 bases at J, with 23 bases between the two ends. This CDR3 is built from 17 residues. CDR3 DNA: TGTGCCAGCAGCTTGGTAGTGTCCAGCTATCGCGCCTACGAGCAGTACTTC. This encodes CASSLVVSSYRAYEQYF.

A word on this clonotype: Just one base apart from a much larger clone, this may be a read error. This chain joins TRBV12-5 and TRBJ1-1; D is uncertain. The V gene lost 2 bases and the J gene lost 0 bases, with 10 bases spanning the gap. Germline assignment: CDR1 LGHNT and CDR2 FRNRAP. The CDR3 sequence is 15 residues long. CDR3 protein: CASGLFGGMNTEAFF. CDR3 sequence (DNA): TGTGCTAGTGGTTTGTTCGGAGGGATGAACACTGAAGCTTTCTTT.

This clonotype came up a few times. The CDR3 is CASMQGSGANVLTF. For the CDR3, the DNA is TGTGCCAGCATGCAAGGGTCTGGGGCCAACGTCCTGACTTTC. The rearrangement links TRBV27 to TRBJ2-6; D not certain. The CDR3 loop spans 14 amino acids. V was trimmed by 7 bases and J by 1 base, leaving 8 bases between them. Germline CDR1 is MNHEY and CDR2 is SMNVEV (reference sequence).

This clonotype was counted only a few times. This sequence joins TRBV19 and TRBJ1-4, with D uncertain. The CDR3 has 15 amino acids. The germline V and J ends were trimmed by 3 bases and 0 bases, with 8 bases remaining between them. From germline, CDR1 is LNHDA and CDR2 SQIVND (reference sequence). CDR3 in DNA: TGTGCCAGTAGTATCAGTACGGCAACTAATGAAAAACTGTTTTTT. Protein product: CASSISTATNEKLFF.

This clonotype was counted at least ten times. The V gene is TRBV20-1, the J gene TRBJ2-1; 9 bases map to TRBD2. This CDR3 has 14 residues. The V gene end was trimmed by 7 bases and the J gene end by 0 bases; junction bases not matched to a gene: 4. The germline V gene encodes CDR1 DFQATT and CDR2 SNEGSKA (reference sequence). CDR3 amino acids: CSVRLAASYNEQFF. Written as DNA, the CDR3 is TGCAGTGTCCGACTAGCGGCCTCCTACAATGAGCAGTTCTTC.

This sequence joins TRBV19 and TRBJ2-7; tentative D call: TRBD2 (5 bases). V lost 4 bases to trimming and J lost 6 bases, with 19 bases between them. Germline lookup yields CDR1 LNHDA and CDR2 SQIVND (reference sequence). This CDR3 has 15 amino acids. CDR3 bases: TGTGCCAGTAGTACCTGGTCATCCTCCGGGGTCGAGCAGTACTTC. Translation gives CASSTWSSSGVEQYF.

This clonotype came up a few times. V gene TRBV6-1 combines with J gene TRBJ2-7; maybe TRBD2 (6 bases). Trimming removed 7 bases from V and 1 base from J, with 20 bases in between. The germline V gene encodes CDR1 MNHNS and CDR2 SASEGT. This CDR3 is 16 amino acids long. CDR3 sequence: CASIDLGGSGSYEQYF. The CDR3 coding sequence is TGTGCCAGCATCGACCTTGGGGGGTCGGGGTCCTACGAGCAGTACTTC.

The V and J genes are TRBV11-2 and TRBJ1-2, with 8 bases aligning to TRBD1. This CDR3 region has 14 residues. Germline V gene lookup returns CDR1 SGHAT and CDR2 FQNNGV. Unmatched junction bases numbered 7, after V lost 4 bases and J lost 6 bases. CDR3 sequence: CASSSSGGGNGYTF. The CDR3 nucleotides read TGTGCCAGCAGCTCCTCAGGGGGCGGGAATGGCTACACCTTC.

This clonotype was detected ten times or more. In nucleotides, the CDR3 is TGTGCCAGCAGTTGGAGGGCTGGTGAAAAACTGTTTTTT. Its protein is CASSWRAGEKLFF. The V call is TRBV12-3 or TRBV12-4, the J call TRBJ1-4, with D unresolved. Deletions cut 4 bases from V and 7 bases from J, with 10 bases between. The CDR3 runs 13 residues.

Points on this clonotype: This may be a read error, as it is one base from a much larger clone. CDR3 DNA sequence: TGTGCCACCAGTGATTCCCAGGATACGCAGTATTTT. Protein: CATSDSQDTQYF. The V and J genes are TRBV24-1 and TRBJ2-3, with D hard to call. Trimming left V 2 bases short and J 6 bases short, with 5 bases between. The CDR3 runs to 12 residues. CDR1 is KGHDR and CDR2 is SFDVKD in the germline V gene.

This chain connects TRBV20-1 to TRBJ2-7; possibly TRBD1 for D (6 bases). Germline V gene data show CDR1 as DFQATT and CDR2 as SNEGSKA (reference sequence). The CDR3 is 14 amino acids. The V end lost 4 bases, the J end lost 4 bases, and 17 bases lay between the germline ends. The CDR3, as DNA: TGCAGTGCTACCGACCTAGACAGGACATACGAGCAGTACTTC. Its protein is CSATDLDRTYEQYF.

The table lists this clonotype with many counts. The chain links TRBV12-3 or TRBV12-4 to TRBJ1-5; a possible D gene is TRBD1 (5 bases). The V gene lost 7 bases and the J gene lost 4 bases, with 17 bases spanning the gap. The CDR3 length is 15 residues. DNA of the CDR3: TGTGCCAGCAAGGGCGGGGCGCTACCTAATCAGCCCCAGCATTTT. It specifies CASKGGALPNQPQHF.

This clonotype was counted many times. This chain uses TRBV30 with TRBJ2-7; D unclear. The CDR3 is 13 amino acids. CDR1 is GTSNPN, CDR2 SVGIG, per germline (reference sequence). V was cut by 3 bases and J by 1 base, with 10 bases left in between. The CDR3 sequence: CAWSPGPSYEQYF. The CDR3 DNA sequence: TGTGCCTGGAGCCCTGGACCTTCCTACGAGCAGTACTTC. Variable domain in full (rest from reference TRBV30 and TRBJ2-7): SQTIHQWPATLVQPVGSPLSLECTVEGTSNPNLYWYRQAAGRGLQLLFYSVGIGQISSEVPQNLSASRPQDRQFILSSKKLLLSDSGFYLCAWSPGPSYEQYFGPGTRLTVT.

With respect to this clonotype: One junction end does not reproduce the germline sequence, and a read error may be involved. The chain is built from TRBV5-6 and TRBJ1-4; a weak D match, TRBD1 (5 bases). The CDR3 consists of 15 residues. Germline CDR1 reads SGHDT; CDR2 reads YYEEEE. CDR3 sequence: CASSLDGGRNERLFF. The CDR3, as DNA: TGTGCCAGCAGCTTGGACGGGGGGAGGAATGAAAGACTGTTTTTT.

The chain recombines TRBV4-2 with TRBJ2-7; 9 positions match TRBD2. The CDR3 consists of 15 residues. The V gene's germline CDR1 is LGHNA and CDR2 YNFKEQ. J gave up 5 bases and V 4 bases, and 9 bases lay outside the gene matches. CDR3: CASSRRSGSPNEQYF. Here the CDR3 DNA reads TGTGCCAGCAGCCGACGTAGCGGGAGTCCCAACGAGCAGTACTTC.

The chain joins TRBV7-2 to TRBJ2-2; tentatively, D is TRBD1 or TRBD2 (6 bases each). Germline loops: CDR1 SGHTA, CDR2 FQGNSA. The V end lost 1 base, the J end lost 4 bases, and 13 bases lay between the germline ends. The CDR3 sequence is 16 residues long. This chain's CDR3 is CASSLVTGAVTGELFF. Written as DNA, the CDR3 is TGTGCCAGCAGCTTAGTTACGGGGGCAGTCACCGGGGAGCTGTTTTTT.

The sample holds many counts of this clonotype. The V call is TRBV2, the J call TRBJ2-7; the D gene is possibly TRBD2 (6 bases). V lost 1 base and J lost 2, with 12 bases in between. Germline CDR1 reads SNHLY; CDR2 reads FYNNEI. The CDR3 has 15 amino acids. CDR3: CASSEGAGTTYEQYF. In nucleotides, the CDR3 is TGTGCCAGCAGTGAAGGGGCGGGGACCACCTACGAGCAGTACTTC.